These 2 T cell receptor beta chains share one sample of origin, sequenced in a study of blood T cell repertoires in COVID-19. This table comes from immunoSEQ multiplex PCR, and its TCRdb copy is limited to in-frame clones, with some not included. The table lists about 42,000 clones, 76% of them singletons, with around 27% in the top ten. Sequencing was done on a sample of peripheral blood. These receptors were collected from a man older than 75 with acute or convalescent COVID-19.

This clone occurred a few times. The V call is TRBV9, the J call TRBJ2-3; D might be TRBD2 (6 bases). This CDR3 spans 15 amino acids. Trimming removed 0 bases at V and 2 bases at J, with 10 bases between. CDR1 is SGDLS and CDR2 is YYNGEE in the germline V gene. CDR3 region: CASSVGSGNTDTQYF. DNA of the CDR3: TGTGCCAGCAGCGTAGGTAGCGGAAACACAGATACGCAGTATTTT.

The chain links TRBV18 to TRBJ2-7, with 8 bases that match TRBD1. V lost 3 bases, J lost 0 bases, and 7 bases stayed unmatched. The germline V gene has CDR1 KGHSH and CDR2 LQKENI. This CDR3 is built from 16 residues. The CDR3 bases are TGTGCCAGCTCACCTCCAGGGGGCGGAAGCTCCTACGAGCAGTACTTC. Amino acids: CASSPPGGGSSYEQYF.